Sequencing of this T cell receptor beta chain was carried out in a study of T-cell reconstitution after alpha-beta-depleted transplantation in children. Study-wide findings and caveats: Approximately two months post-transplant, alpha-beta T cells reportedly originated from several hundred expanded graft clones. It was surviving recipient T cells and thymic progenitors that gave some patients high TCRbeta diversity at day 60. Among T cells one year after transplant, newly produced cells accounted for most counts and diversity.

The germline V gene encodes CDR1 SGHRS and CDR2 YFSETQ. There are 15 residues in the CDR3. Trimming removed 4 bases from V and 6 bases from J; junction bases left unmatched: 11. TCRbeta library construction was performed incorporating unique molecular identifiers. TCRdb reprocessed the PCR reads via MiXCR and lists one record per CDR3 protein. The repertoire holds 500,000 to 750,000 distinct CDR3 sequences, with roughly a quarter as singletons. Notes on this clonotype: The antigen is not known.

Sequences were derived from PBMCs, sampled before TCRalphabeta/CD19-depleted stem cell transplant. The chain combines TRBV5-1 with TRBJ1-1; 8 bases are shared with TRBD1. The sequence derives from a boy in the first two years of life with Wiskott-Aldrich syndrome, due to receive a stem cell transplant. The CDR3 here is CASSRMDRVRSEAFF. In nucleotides, the CDR3 is TGCGCCAGCAGCCGAATGGACAGGGTAAGGTCTGAAGCTTTCTTT.